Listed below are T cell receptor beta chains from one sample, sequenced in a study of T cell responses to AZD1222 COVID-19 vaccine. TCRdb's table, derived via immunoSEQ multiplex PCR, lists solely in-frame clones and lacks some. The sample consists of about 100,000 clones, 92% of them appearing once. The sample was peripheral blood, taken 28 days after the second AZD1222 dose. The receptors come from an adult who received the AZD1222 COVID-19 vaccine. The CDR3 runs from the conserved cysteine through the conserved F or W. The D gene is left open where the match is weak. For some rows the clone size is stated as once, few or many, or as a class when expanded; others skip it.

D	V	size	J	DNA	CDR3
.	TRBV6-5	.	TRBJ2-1	TGTGCCAGCAGTTATGGTCGTGAGCAGTTCTTC	CASSYGREQFF
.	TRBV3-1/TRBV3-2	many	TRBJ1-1	TGTGCCAGCAGCCAAGGGGGTCGGTTGACTGAAGCTTTCTTT	CASSQGGRLTEAFF
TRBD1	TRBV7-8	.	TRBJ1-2	TGTGCCAGCAGTATACAGGGGGTTAGTGGCTATGGCTACACCTTC	CASSIQGVSGYGYTF
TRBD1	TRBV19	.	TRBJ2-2	TGTGCCAGTAGTAGGGACAGGGGAACGACACTGACCGGGGAGCTGTTTTTT	CASSRDRGTTLTGELFF
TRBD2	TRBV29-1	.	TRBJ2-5	TGCAGCGTTGGGGGCGGGGGGACTCCTCGTGGAGTGACCCAGTACTTC	CSVGGGGTPRGVTQYF
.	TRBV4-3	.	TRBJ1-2	TGCGCCAGCAGCCGAACCGGGACGGGGGAGGGTGGCTACACCTTC	CASSRTGTGEGGYTF
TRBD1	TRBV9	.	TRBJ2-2	TGTGCCAGCAGCGTGTCCCGGGACAGGGTGTCCGGGGAGCTGTTTTTT	CASSVSRDRVSGELFF
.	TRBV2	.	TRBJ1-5	TGTGCCAGCCAAGAGGGACCCCTGGTCTTGGGCAATCAGCCCCAGCATTTT	CASQEGPLVLGNQPQHF
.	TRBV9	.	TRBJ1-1	TGTGCCAGCAGAGCCCCTCCGAGCACTGAAGCTTTCTTT	CASRAPPSTEAFF
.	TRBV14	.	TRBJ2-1	TGTGCCAGCAGCCAAGAGGGAGTGGCCTCGGGACTGGCCAACAATGAGCAGTTCTTC	CASSQEGVASGLANNEQFF
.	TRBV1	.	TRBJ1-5	TGCACCAGCAGCCAAGATGGGCACAGGGGCTGGGAAGGGTATCAGCCCCAGCATTTT	CTSSQDGHRGWEGYQPQHF
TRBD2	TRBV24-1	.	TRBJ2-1	TGTGCCACCAGTGAGGGACTAGCAGACAATGAGCAGTTCTTC	CATSEGLADNEQFF